The sequence of this T cell receptor beta chain was determined in a study of cytotoxic CD8 clonotypes in ibrutinib-treated CLL. Across the study: The patients comprised some 10 relapsed/refractory and approximately 16 treatment-naive cases, approximately 17 IGHV unmutated. Study-wide results and limits: In sustained-remission versus progressing patients, sampling times differed. Stable or contracted on treatment, public clonotypes were also uncommon.

The authors obtained approximately 2 micrograms of genomic DNA from cryopreserved PBMCs for TCR beta libraries. In germline, CDR1 is KGHSH, CDR2 LQKENI. V lost 4 bases, J lost 7 bases, and 2 bases stayed unmatched. CDR3 size: 13 residues. A note on this clone: Its antigen is currently unknown.

Only in-frame clones appear in the TCRdb table, and some are missing; sequencing was by immunoSEQ multiplex PCR. The sample lists around 160,000 clones, approximately 80% occurring once. The chain has TRBV18 and TRBJ1-2; TRBD1 agrees at 11 bases. The TCR originated in a human donor with chronic lymphocytic leukemia. Material: PBMCs, obtained after 12 months of ibrutinib treatment. The CDR3 DNA reads as TGTGCCAGCTCACGGGACAGGGGGACTGGCTACACCTTC. Encoded protein: CASSRDRGTGYTF.